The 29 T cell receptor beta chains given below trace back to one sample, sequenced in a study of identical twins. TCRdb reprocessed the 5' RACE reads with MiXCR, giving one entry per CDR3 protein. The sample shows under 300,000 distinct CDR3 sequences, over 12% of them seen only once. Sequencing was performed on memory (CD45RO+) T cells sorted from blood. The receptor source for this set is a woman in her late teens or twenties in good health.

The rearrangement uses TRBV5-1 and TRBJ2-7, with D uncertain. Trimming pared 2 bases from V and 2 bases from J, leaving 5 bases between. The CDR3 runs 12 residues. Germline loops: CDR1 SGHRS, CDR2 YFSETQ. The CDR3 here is CASSLNAYEQYF. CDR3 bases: TGCGCCAGCAGCTTAAACGCCTACGAGCAGTACTTC.

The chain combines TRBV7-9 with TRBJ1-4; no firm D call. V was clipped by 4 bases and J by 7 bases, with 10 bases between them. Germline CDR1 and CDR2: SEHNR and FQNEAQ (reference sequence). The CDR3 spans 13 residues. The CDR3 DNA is TGTGCCAGCAGCTATAACAGCCCTGAAAAACTGTTTTTT. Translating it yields CASSYNSPEKLFF.

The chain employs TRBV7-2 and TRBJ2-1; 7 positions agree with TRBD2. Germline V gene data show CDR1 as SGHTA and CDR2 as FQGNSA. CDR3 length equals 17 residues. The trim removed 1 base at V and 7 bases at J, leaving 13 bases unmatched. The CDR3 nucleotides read TGTGCCAGCAGCTTAGGGGGGGGAGGTGTCGACTCAAATGAGCAGTTCTTC. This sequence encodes CASSLGGGGVDSNEQFF. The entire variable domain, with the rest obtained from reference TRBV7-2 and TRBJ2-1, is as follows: GAGVSQSPSNKVTEKGKDVELRCDPISGHTALYWYRQSLGQGLEFLIYFQGNSAPDKSGLPSDRFSAERTGGSVSTLTIQRTQQEDSAVYLCASSLGGGGVDSNEQFFGPGTRLTVL.

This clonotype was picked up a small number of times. CDR3 in amino acids: CASSNVYEQYF. In nucleotides, the CDR3 is TGTGCCAGCAGCAATGTCTACGAGCAGTACTTC. The chain has TRBV7-2 and TRBJ2-7; D is ambiguous. This CDR3 has 11 amino acids. Trimming shortened V by 5 bases and J by 3 bases, and 5 bases separated the two germline ends. In germline, CDR1 is SGHTA, CDR2 FQGNSA.

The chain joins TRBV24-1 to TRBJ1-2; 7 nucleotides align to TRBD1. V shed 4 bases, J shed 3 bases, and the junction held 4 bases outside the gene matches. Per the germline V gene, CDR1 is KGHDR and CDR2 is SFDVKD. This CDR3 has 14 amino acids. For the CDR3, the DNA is TGTGCCACCAGTGACCGGGACAGAGACTATGGCTACACCTTC. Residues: CATSDRDRDYGYTF.

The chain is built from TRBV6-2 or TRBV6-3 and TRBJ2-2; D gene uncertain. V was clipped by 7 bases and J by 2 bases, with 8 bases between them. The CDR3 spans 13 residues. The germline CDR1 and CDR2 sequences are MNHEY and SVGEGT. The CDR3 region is CASTIRNTGELFF. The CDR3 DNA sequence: TGTGCCAGCACCATACGCAACACCGGGGAGCTGTTTTTT.

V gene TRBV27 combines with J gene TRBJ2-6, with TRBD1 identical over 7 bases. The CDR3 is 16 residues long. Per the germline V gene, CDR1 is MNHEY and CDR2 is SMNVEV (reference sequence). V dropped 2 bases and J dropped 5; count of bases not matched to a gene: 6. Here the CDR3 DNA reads TGTGCCAGCAGTTTACAGGGGGTGACTAGGGCCAACGTCCTGACTTTC. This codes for CASSLQGVTRANVLTF.

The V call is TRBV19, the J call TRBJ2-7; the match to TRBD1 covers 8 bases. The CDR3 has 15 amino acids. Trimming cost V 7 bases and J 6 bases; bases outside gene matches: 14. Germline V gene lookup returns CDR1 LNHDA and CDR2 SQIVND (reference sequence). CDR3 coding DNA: TGTGCCAGTATACTACCGACAGGGGCTTATCCCGAGCAGTACTTC. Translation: CASILPTGAYPEQYF.

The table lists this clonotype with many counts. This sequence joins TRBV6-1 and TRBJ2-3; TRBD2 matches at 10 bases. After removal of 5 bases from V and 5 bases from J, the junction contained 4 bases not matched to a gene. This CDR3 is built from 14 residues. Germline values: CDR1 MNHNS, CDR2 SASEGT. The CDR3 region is CASSISGRRDTQYF. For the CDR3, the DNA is TGTGCCAGCAGTATTAGCGGGAGGCGAGATACGCAGTATTTT.

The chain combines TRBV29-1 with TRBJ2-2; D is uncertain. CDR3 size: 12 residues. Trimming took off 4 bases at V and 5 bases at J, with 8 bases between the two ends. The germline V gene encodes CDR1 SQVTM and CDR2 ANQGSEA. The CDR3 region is CSVVSGTGELFF. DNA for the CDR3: TGCAGCGTTGTCTCAGGAACCGGGGAGCTGTTTTTT.

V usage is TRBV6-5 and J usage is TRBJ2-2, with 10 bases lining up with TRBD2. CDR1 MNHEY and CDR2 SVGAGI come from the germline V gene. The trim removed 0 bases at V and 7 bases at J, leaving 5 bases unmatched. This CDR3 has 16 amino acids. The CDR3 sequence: CASSYSGLAINGELFF. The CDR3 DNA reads TGTGCCAGCAGTTACTCGGGACTAGCGATTAACGGGGAGCTGTTTTTT.

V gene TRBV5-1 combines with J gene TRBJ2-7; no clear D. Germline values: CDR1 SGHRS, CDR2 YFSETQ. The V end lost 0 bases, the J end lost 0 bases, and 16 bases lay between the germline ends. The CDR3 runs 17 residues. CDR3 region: CASSLASRVHSSYEQYF. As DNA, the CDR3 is TGCGCCAGCAGCTTGGCCTCCCGGGTTCACTCCTCCTACGAGCAGTACTTC.

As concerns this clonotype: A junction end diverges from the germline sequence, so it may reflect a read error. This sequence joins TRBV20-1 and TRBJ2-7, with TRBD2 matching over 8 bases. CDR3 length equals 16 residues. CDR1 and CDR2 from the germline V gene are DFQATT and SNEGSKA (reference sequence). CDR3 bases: TGCAGTGCGAGAGGGAGGGGGGGGACTAGGGCTGACGAGCAGTACTTC. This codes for CSARGRGGTRADEQYF.

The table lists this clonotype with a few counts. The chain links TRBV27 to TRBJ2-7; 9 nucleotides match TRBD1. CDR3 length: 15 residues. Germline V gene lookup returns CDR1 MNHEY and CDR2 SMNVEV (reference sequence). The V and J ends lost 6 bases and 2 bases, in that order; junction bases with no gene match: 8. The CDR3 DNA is TGTGCCAGCAGAGACCCGGGACAGGGTGCCTACGAGCAGTACTTC. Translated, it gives CASRDPGQGAYEQYF.

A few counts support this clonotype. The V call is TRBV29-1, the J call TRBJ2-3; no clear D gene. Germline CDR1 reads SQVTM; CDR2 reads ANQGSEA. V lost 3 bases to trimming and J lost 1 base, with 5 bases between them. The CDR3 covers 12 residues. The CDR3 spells CSVDQRTDTQYF. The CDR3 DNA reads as TGCAGCGTTGACCAGCGCACAGATACGCAGTATTTT.

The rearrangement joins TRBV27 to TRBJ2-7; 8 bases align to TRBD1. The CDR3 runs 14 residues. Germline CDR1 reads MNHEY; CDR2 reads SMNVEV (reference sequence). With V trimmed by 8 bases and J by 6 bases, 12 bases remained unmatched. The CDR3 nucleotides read TGTGCCAGCGGAAGGACAGGGCCGTCTCCCGAGCAGTACTTC. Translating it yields CASGRTGPSPEQYF.

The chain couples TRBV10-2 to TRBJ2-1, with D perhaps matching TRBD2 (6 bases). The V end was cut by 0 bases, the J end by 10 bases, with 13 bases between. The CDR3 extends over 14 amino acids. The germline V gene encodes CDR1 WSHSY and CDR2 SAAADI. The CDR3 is CASSESLLASEQFF. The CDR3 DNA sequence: TGCGCCAGCAGTGAGTCGCTCCTAGCGTCCGAGCAGTTCTTC.

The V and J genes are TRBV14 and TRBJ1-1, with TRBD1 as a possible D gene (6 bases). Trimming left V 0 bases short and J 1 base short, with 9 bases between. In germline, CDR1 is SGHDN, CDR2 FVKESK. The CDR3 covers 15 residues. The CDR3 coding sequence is TGTGCCAGCAGCCAAGATTTCAGGGGGAACACTGAAGCTTTCTTT. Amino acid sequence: CASSQDFRGNTEAFF.

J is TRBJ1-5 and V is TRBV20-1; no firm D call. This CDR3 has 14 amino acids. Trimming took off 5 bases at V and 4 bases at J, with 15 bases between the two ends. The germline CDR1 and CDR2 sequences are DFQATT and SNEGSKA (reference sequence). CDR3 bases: TGCAGTGCTTCCCGCTCGGGTATTAATCAGCCCCAGCATTTT. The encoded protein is CSASRSGINQPQHF.

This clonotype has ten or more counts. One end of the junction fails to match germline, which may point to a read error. The CDR3 loop is CASSLSSYNEQFF. Written as DNA, the CDR3 is TGTGCCAGCAGCCTGAGCTCCTACAATGAGCAGTTCTTC. This sequence joins TRBV5-1 and TRBJ2-1, with D unresolved. From germline, CDR1 is SGHRS and CDR2 YFSETQ. This CDR3 contains 13 residues.

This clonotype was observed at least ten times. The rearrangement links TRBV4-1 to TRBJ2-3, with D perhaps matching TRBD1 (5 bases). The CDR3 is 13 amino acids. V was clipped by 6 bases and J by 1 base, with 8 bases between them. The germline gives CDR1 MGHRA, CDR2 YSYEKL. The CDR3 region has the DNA TGCGCCAGCAGAGCGACAGGCACAGATACGCAGTATTTT. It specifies CASRATGTDTQYF.

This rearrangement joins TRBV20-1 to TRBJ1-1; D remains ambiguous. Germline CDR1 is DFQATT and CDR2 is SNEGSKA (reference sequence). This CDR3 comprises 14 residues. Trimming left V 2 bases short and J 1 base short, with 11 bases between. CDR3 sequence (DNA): TGCAGTGCTAGATTGTCTTCAAGGAACACTGAAGCTTTCTTT. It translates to CSARLSSRNTEAFF.

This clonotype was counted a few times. The CDR3 nucleotides read TGTGCCAGCAGCCAAGATTCGGCGGGAACTGAAGCTTTCTTT. Protein sequence: CASSQDSAGTEAFF. The rearrangement uses TRBV3-1 and TRBJ1-1; D is undetermined. Trimming took off 0 bases at V and 5 bases at J, with 10 bases between the two ends. From germline, CDR1 is LGHDT and CDR2 YNNKEL (reference sequence). The CDR3 contains 14 residues.

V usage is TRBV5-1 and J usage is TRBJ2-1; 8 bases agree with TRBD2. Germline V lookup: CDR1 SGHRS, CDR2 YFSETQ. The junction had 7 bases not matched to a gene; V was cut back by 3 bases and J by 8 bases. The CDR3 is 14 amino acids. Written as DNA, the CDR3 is TGCGCCAGCAGCTATCGGGGGGGTTTCGATGAGCAGTTCTTC. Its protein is CASSYRGGFDEQFF.

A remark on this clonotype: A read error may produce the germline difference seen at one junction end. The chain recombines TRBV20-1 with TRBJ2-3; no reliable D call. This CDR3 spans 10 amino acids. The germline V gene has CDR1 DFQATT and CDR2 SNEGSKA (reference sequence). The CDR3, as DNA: TGCAGTGCTGTAGGACGAGTTAGAGGTTTT. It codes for CSAVGRVRGF.

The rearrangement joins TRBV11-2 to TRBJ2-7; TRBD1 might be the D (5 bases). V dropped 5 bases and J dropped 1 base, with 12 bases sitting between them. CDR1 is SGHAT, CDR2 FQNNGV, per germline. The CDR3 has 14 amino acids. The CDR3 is CASSLMTDSYEQYF. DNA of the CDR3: TGTGCCAGCAGCCTGATGACAGATTCCTACGAGCAGTACTTC.

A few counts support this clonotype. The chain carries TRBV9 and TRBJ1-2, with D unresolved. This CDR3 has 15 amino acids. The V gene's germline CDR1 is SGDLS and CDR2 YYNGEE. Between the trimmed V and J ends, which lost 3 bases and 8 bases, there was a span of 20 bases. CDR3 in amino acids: CASSAQMRLSNGYTF. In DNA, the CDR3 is TGTGCCAGCAGCGCCCAGATGAGGCTGTCAAACGGCTACACCTTC.

The DNA for the CDR3 is TGCGCCAGCAGCTTAGGACTCCGAATCTTCAGCTCCTACGAGCAGTACTTC. Translating it yields CASSLGLRIFSSYEQYF. V is TRBV5-1 and J is TRBJ2-7; TRBD2 might be the D (5 bases). The CDR3 runs 17 residues. V was clipped by 2 bases and J by 0 bases, with 18 bases between them. CDR1 and CDR2 (germline): SGHRS, YFSETQ.

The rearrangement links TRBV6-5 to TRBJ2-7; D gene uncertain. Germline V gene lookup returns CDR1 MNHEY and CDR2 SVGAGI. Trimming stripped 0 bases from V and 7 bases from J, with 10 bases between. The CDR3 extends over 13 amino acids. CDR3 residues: CASSYSGQAEQYF. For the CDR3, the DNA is TGTGCCAGCAGTTACTCGGGTCAGGCGGAGCAGTACTTC.